This entry lists 6 T cell receptor beta chains sequenced from one sample in a study of regulatory T cells in long-lasting Graves disease. Both iRepertoire HTBI primers and Arm-PCR of CDR3 regions were used to build the TCR beta libraries. TCRdb used MiXCR to reprocess the multiplex PCR reads, holding one entry per CDR3 protein. This sample has about 400,000 distinct CDR3 sequences, with around 15% found just once. Noted time point: newly diagnosed GD, antithyroid drugs for less than 3 months. There was RNA extracted from PBMCs, and the TCR library was made from it. The sample here was peripheral blood mononuclear cells (PBMCs), taken at new diagnosis, from a patient treated with antithyroid drugs. These receptors were collected from a female donor with Graves disease.

There are many counts of this clonotype. V gene TRBV6-1 combines with J gene TRBJ1-1; a weak D match, TRBD1 (6 bases). This CDR3 contains 13 residues. Trimming cost V 6 bases and J 1 base, with 9 bases left between them. Germline V CDR1 and CDR2: MNHNS, SASEGT. As DNA, the CDR3 is TGTGCCAGCAGGCAGGGGAAGAACACTGAAGCTTTCTTT. Its protein is CASRQGKNTEAFF.

In this sample, this clonotype turned up once. The chain links TRBV5-1 to TRBJ1-1, with D unclear. The CDR3 is made up of 14 amino acids. The V and J ends lost 0 bases and 1 base respectively, with 7 bases between them. Germline V gene data show CDR1 as SGHRS and CDR2 as YFSETQ. The chain's CDR3 is CASSLDRTNTEAFF. In nucleotides, the CDR3 is TGCGCCAGCAGCTTGGACAGAACGAACACTGAAGCTTTCTTT. The entire variable domain, with the rest obtained from reference TRBV5-1 and TRBJ1-1, is as follows: KAGVTQTPRYLIKTRGQQVTLSCSPISGHRSVSWYQQTPGQGLQFLFEYFSETQRNKGNFPGRFSGRQFSNSRSEMNVSTLELGDSALYLCASSLDRTNTEAFFGQGTRLTVV.

This clonotype occurred a few times. The chain has TRBV12-3 or TRBV12-4 and TRBJ2-7; D is perhaps TRBD2 (7 bases). The V and J ends lost 6 bases and 5 bases respectively, with 17 bases between them. CDR3 length: 14 residues. Written as DNA, the CDR3 is TGTGCCAGCAGCCCCGTGGGGGGGGCCCACGAGCAGTACTTC. This encodes CASSPVGGAHEQYF.

This clonotype appeared many times. The chain couples TRBV19 to TRBJ2-1; 9 bases are shared with TRBD2. This CDR3 has 17 residues. Trimming at V came to 0 bases and at J to 5 bases, leaving 8 bases not matched to a gene. Germline V gives CDR1 LNHDA, CDR2 SQIVND (reference sequence). The CDR3 is CASSIDWERGANNEQFF. The CDR3 coding sequence is TGTGCCAGTAGTATAGACTGGGAGCGGGGGGCAAACAATGAGCAGTTCTTC.

This clonotype was recorded many times. This chain links TRBV28 with TRBJ2-7; D not certain. The CDR3 runs to 14 residues. Trimming cost V 3 bases and J 0 bases, with 9 bases left between them. CDR1 is MDHEN, CDR2 SYDVKM, per germline. CDR3 sequence: CASSFLTASYEQYF. The CDR3 DNA sequence: TGTGCCAGCAGTTTTCTAACAGCCTCCTACGAGCAGTACTTC.

CDR3 coding DNA: TGTGCCAGCAGTCCTACATCATATTCAAGCTCCTATAATTCACCCCTCCACTTT. Its translation: CASSPTSYSSSYNSPLHF. The chain employs TRBV12-3 or TRBV12-4 and TRBJ1-6; no reliable D call. Trimming removed 5 bases at V and 0 bases at J, with 17 bases between. CDR3 length: 18 amino acids.